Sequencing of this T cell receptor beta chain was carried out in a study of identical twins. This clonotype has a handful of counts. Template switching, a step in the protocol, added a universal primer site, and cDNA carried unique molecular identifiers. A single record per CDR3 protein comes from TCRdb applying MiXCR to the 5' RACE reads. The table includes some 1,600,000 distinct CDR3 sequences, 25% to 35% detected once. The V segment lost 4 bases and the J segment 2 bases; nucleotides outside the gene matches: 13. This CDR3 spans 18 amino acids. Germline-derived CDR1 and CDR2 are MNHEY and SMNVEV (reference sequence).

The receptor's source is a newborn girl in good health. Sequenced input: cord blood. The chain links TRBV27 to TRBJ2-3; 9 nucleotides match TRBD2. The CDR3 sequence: CASSSRERGLAHTDTQYF. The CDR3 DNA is TGTGCCAGCAGTTCCCGGGAGCGAGGACTAGCGCACACAGATACGCAGTATTTT.